The present T cell receptor (beta chain) was sequenced within a study of control samples from healthy donors and cancer patients. Trimming took off 4 bases at V and 7 bases at J, with 13 bases between the two ends. The CDR3 totals 14 residues. Germline values: CDR1 MNHEY, CDR2 SVGAGI. Some clones are missing from TCRdb's copy, which holds only in-frame ones; the method was immunoSEQ multiplex PCR. In the table there are around 86,000 clones, around 90% of which are singletons. The receptor was derived from a woman aged 60-75 years with head and neck cancer. Material for sequencing was PBMCs. The V call is TRBV6-5, the J call TRBJ1-4; D may be TRBD1 (6 bases). CDR3 nucleotides: TGTGCCAGCAGTTCTCAGGGGCGCGTTGAAAAACTGTTTTTT. It yields the protein CASSSQGRVEKLFF.